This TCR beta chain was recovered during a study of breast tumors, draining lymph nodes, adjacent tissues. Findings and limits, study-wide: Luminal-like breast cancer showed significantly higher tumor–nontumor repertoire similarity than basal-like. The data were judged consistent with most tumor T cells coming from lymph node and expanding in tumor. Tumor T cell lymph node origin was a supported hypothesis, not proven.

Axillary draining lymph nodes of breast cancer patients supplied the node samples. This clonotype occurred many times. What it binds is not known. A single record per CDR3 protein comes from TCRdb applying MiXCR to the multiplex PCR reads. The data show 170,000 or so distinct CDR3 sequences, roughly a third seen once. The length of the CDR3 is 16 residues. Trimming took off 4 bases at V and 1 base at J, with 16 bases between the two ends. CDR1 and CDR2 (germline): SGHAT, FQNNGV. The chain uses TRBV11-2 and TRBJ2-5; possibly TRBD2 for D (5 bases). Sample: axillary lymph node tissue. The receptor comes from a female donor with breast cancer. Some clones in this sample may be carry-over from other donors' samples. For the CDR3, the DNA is TGTGCCAGCAGCTCCGTTGGACTCATTTTCCAAGAGACCCAGTACTTC. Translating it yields CASSSVGLIFQETQYF.